These 5 T cell receptor beta chains were all obtained from the same sample, sequenced in a study of cytomegalovirus exposure and HLA in healthy donors (dated by TCRdb to the late 2010s). The library was produced with the immunoSEQ multiplex PCR assay. For the multiplex PCR, a mixture combining 60 forward primers for TCR Vbeta segments and 13 reverse primers for TCR Jbeta segments was used. TCRdb carries this immuneACCESS record with in-frame sequences only. Its versions omit some clonotypes, under half of them owing to an unresolved V gene in the studies checked, with the rest unexplained. The sample table shows more than 95,000 clones, and 15% to 20% are seen once. The ten biggest clones cover approximately 2.6% of the sample. The sample taken for sequencing was PBMCs. These receptors all stem from a female donor in good health and CMV-seropositive.

This clone turned up a few times. The V gene is TRBV9, the J gene TRBJ2-3; tentatively, D is TRBD2 (5 bases). CDR1 SGDLS and CDR2 YYNGEE come from the germline V gene. V lost 4 bases and J lost 4, with 13 bases in between. This CDR3 contains 14 residues. The CDR3 protein is CASSLLSGSDTQYF. The CDR3, as DNA: TGTGCCAGCAGCTTACTCTCGGGGTCAGATACGCAGTATTTT.

The gene calls are TRBV6-5 and TRBJ1-1; 7 bases are shared with TRBD1. This CDR3 spans 15 amino acids. With 6 bases clipped from V and 0 bases from J, the junction kept 7 bases outside the gene matches. Germline CDR1 and CDR2: MNHEY and SVGAGI. For the CDR3, the DNA is TGTGCCAGCAGGACTCGACAGGGTATGAACACTGAAGCTTTCTTT. This encodes CASRTRQGMNTEAFF.

Only a few counts were recorded for this clone. CDR3 in amino acids: CAIKGSAGAGYEQYF. For the CDR3, the DNA is TGTGCCATCAAGGGCTCGGCGGGGGCCGGGTACGAGCAGTACTTC. V gene TRBV10-3 combines with J gene TRBJ2-7; perhaps TRBD2 as D (7 bases). The CDR3 has 15 amino acids. CDR1 is ENHRY and CDR2 is SYGVKD in the germline V gene. Trimming pared 7 bases from V and 4 bases from J, leaving 20 bases between.

V is TRBV2 and J is TRBJ2-7, with 9 bases fitting TRBD2. Losses at the gene ends were 7 bases for V and 1 base for J; bases not matched to a gene: 8. The CDR3 has 15 residues. Germline V gene data show CDR1 as SNHLY and CDR2 as FYNNEI. CDR3 residues: CASTLAGAVSYEQYF. CDR3 DNA sequence: TGTGCCAGCACCTTAGCGGGAGCGGTTTCCTACGAGCAGTACTTC.

V gene TRBV9 combines with J gene TRBJ2-7; D not certain. Trimming shortened V by 3 bases and J by 1 base, and 14 bases separated the two germline ends. Per the germline V gene, CDR1 is SGDLS and CDR2 is YYNGEE. There are 15 residues in the CDR3. CDR3 residues: CASSDPHSSSYEQYF. The CDR3 DNA sequence: TGTGCCAGCAGCGACCCCCACTCTTCGTCCTACGAGCAGTACTTC.